A selection of T cell receptor beta chains follows, all from one sample in a study of blood T cell repertoires in COVID-19. Repertoires were generated with immunoSEQ multiplex PCR, while TCRdb's copy carries only in-frame clones and drops some. The repertoire has 450,000 or so clones, over 75% of them found once; the top ten carry about 1.6%. Material: peripheral blood. The receptors were gathered from a woman aged 35 to 49 with COVID-19, enrolled during active disease. Both conserved end residues are part of each CDR3. The D gene is left open where the match is weak. Size tells how often a clone was seen (once, few, many) or the class of an expanded clone, and some rows leave it out.

clone_size	v_call	j_call	d_call	cdr3_nt	cdr3_aa
.	TRBV4-1	TRBJ1-2	.	TGCGCCAGCAGCCCCCAGCCTGGGGAGGGGGGGGATGGCTACACCTTC	CASSPQPGEGGDGYTF
.	TRBV4-1	TRBJ1-2	TRBD1	TGCGCCAGCAGCCACCCCCAGGACAGGGCGGACTCGGACTATGGCTACACCTTC	CASSHPQDRADSDYGYTF
.	TRBV2	TRBJ2-3	.	TGTGCCAGCAGTGAACCGGCGGCCAGCGGCACAGATACGCAGTATTTT	CASSEPAASGTDTQYF
.	TRBV5-1	TRBJ1-6	.	TGCGCCAGCAGCTTGTCAGGGCAGGGGAAAGATAATTCACCCCTCCACTTT	CASSLSGQGKDNSPLHF
.	TRBV2	TRBJ1-1	TRBD1	TGTGCCAGCATCTTCGAGACAGGGACTGAAGCTTTCTTT	CASIFETGTEAFF
.	TRBV12-5	TRBJ2-1	.	TGTGCTAGTGGTTTGGTACTCCGGGCCCGAGGGTACAATGAGCAGTTCTTC	CASGLVLRARGYNEQFF
.	TRBV19	TRBJ2-1	TRBD2	TGTGCCAGTAGTATTACTAGCGGGACCTACAATGAGCAGTTCTTC	CASSITSGTYNEQFF
.	TRBV27	TRBJ1-5	TRBD1	TGTGCCAGCGCACGGGACAGGGCGATCAATCAGCCCCAGCATTTT	CASARDRAINQPQHF
.	TRBV27	TRBJ1-6	TRBD1	TGTGCCAGCAGTTTAAGACCGGACAGGGGACTTTATAATTCACCCCTCCACTTT	CASSLRPDRGLYNSPLHF
.	TRBV28	TRBJ1-6	.	TGTGCCAGCAGTTTACCTTACGGGACTTATAGAAATTCACCCCTCCACTTT	CASSLPYGTYRNSPLHF
.	TRBV24-1	TRBJ2-6	TRBD1	TGTGCCACCAGTCCGGGACAGGGGGCATCTGGGGCCAACGTCCTGACTTTC	CATSPGQGASGANVLTF
once	TRBV5-6	TRBJ1-2	.	TGTGCCAGCAGCTTGGGTCAGAAACCTAACTATGGCTACACCTTC	CASSLGQKPNYGYTF
.	TRBV27	TRBJ2-7	TRBD1	TGTGCCAGCAGGGGCACAGGGGGTACGGCCTACGAGCAGTACTTC	CASRGTGGTAYEQYF
.	TRBV5-6	TRBJ2-7	.	TGTGCCAGCAGCTTGACAGGCTCCTACGAGCAGTACTTC	CASSLTGSYEQYF
.	TRBV2	TRBJ1-5	TRBD1	TGTGCCAGCAGTCGATCCGGGACAGGGGTTGGGCAGCCCCAGCATTTT	CASSRSGTGVGQPQHF
.	TRBV19	TRBJ1-4	.	TGTGCCAGTAATATACGGGGTGAAAAACTGTTTTTT	CASNIRGEKLFF